This T cell receptor beta chain came from a study of T cells in Graves' hyperthyroidism and ophthalmopathy (dated by TCRdb to between 2019 and 2020). A note on the overall study: Peripheral blood samples were taken at the time of initial diagnosis, prior to any treatment. To identify TCR V-J signatures that set the groups apart, the researchers used a discovery cohort of 95 to 100 patients, made up of 40 to 45 with Graves' ophthalmopathy and some 60 with stable Graves' hyperthyroidism. Prospective prediction of ophthalmopathy was tested in an independent validation cohort consisting of 18 hyperthyroidism patients and around 16 patients who later progressed to ophthalmopathy. The roughly 91 discovery patients were randomly divided into training and test sets at a 7:3 ratio. In more than five Graves' hyperthyroidism patients, the study also compared T-cell repertoires from thyroid tissue with T-cell repertoires from blood. Following sampling, methimazole starting at 30 mg daily was given to hyperthyroidism patients, and high-dose intravenous methylprednisolone was given to ophthalmopathy patients. TCR Vbeta CDR3 sequencing of 135 peripheral blood samples (over 40 ophthalmopathy, about 80 hyperthyroidism and some 17 progressor patients) is reported in the paper.

Overall study results and their limits: In cross-validation, a model built on a 13 V-J signature told ophthalmopathy apart from stable hyperthyroidism with less than 90% sensitivity and around 81% specificity, and in testing the same model reached 80%/75%. Blood samples also contained most of the expanded thyroid clonotypes (frequency above 0.001), which suggests that blood repertoires may reflect thyroid immune responses. In validation, progression to ophthalmopathy was predicted by the model with about 70% sensitivity and around 76% specificity, a median of approximately 6.5 months before onset. No statistical method was used to fix the sample size in advance, and group allocation was not hidden from the investigators.

The TCR beta CDR3 regions were amplified from the RNA transcripts. The first round of RT-PCR for the TCR CDR3 was performed with the HTBI primer set and the Qiagen OneStep RT-PCR kit. Libraries were constructed in a second round of multiplex PCR, after which size selection and purification were carried out. Libraries were sequenced paired-end with 100 bp reads on an Illumina HiSeq2000. The study's own analysis went as follows. SOAPnuke was used to process the raw data, with reads discarded if the reads contained adapters or uncalled bases, had a mean Phred below 15, or lacked an exact constant-primer or identifier match. High-quality paired reads were merged using COPE v1.2.5, and each unique nucleotide sequence was defined as a clonotype. Clonotypes were aligned to IMGT TRBV, TRBD and TRBJ reference segments using MiTCR v1.1. The analysis included only V-J combinations with a frequency above 0.0001, which together covered 99.2% of the repertoires. The TCS score was defined as F50 (clonal expansion) divided by E x V (chaos), with BLOSUM62-based TCRdist calculated between CDR3 peptides within each V-J. Welch's t-statistics and random forest reduced around 520 V-J features to around 14, which were used in a naive Bayes classifier (R e1071). TCRdb reprocessed the public reads (quality trimming at Q25 with fastp, clone calling with MiXCR) and kept in-frame beta chains. Rows are unified per CDR3 protein, each entry keeping the most common DNA and genes. TCRdb's processing, not the authors' own work, is the source of the V and J calls. In this sample the table shows approximately 560,000 distinct CDR3 sequences, about 15% of which occur a single time. The leading ten clones occupy about 7% of the sample.

The germline V gene (reference sequence) provides CDR1 GTSNPN and CDR2 SVGIG. V loses 2 bases of germline sequence and J loses 4 bases, and the interval between the two ends is 9 bases. The CDR3 holds 13 amino acids from the cysteine to the phenylalanine. Just CDR3 DNA is preserved here, 39 bases in frame from base 1. Graves' hyperthyroidism was defined as stable when no progression to ophthalmopathy occurred over 18 months of follow-up. Hyperthyroidism patients were aged 18 to 65 years and newly diagnosed, with disease duration of less than 2 months. The study excluded patients with uncontrolled infections, other autoimmune diseases, pregnancy or lactation. Diagnoses relied on clinical symptoms, serum thyroxine and TRAb, thyroid ultrasound and orbital computed tomography. PBMCs were isolated from 7.5 to 10 ml of fresh peripheral blood by Ficoll-Paque density gradient centrifugation. Trizol reagent was used to extract total RNA, and RNA quality was then checked on an Agilent 2100 Bioanalyzer.

This clonotype was counted at least ten times. Its antigen specificity is not known. No quality values exist for individual bases; no much larger clone is one base distant. Sequenced sample: blood. This chain is built from TRBV30 and TRBJ2-1, and TRBD1 may be the D gene, going by 6 matching bases. The clonotype originates from a woman in her twenties or thirties with Graves' hyperthyroidism. In nucleotide form, the sequence is TGTGCCTGGAGTAGCACAGGGTACAATGAGCAGTTCTTC. Protein translation: CAWSSTGYNEQFF. Full variable domain (CDR3 extended with the reference TRBV30 and TRBJ2-1 proteins): SQTIHQWPATLVQPVGSPLSLECTVEGTSNPNLYWYRQAAGRGLQLLFYSVGIGQISSEVPQNLSASRPQDRQFILSSKKLLLSDSGFYLCAWSSTGYNEQFFGPGTRLTVL.